The 10 T cell receptor beta chains below were found in one sample sequenced in a study of cytomegalovirus exposure and HLA in healthy donors. The PCR employed 60 Vbeta primers together with 13 Jbeta primers. The assay was immunoSEQ multiplex PCR, and TCRdb's table has in-frame clones only and misses some. There are 75,000 to 90,000 clones in the sample; around 82% occur only once, and 3% to 3.5% lies in the top ten. Sequencing input: PBMCs. Source of these receptors: a man aged 50 to 59 in good health and CMV-seronegative.

The gene calls are TRBV9 and TRBJ2-3, with 8 bases identical to TRBD2. The CDR3 totals 19 residues. In germline, CDR1 is SGDLS, CDR2 YYNGEE. The V and J ends lost 4 bases and 2 bases, in that order; junction bases with no gene match: 18. This CDR3 reads CASSSPRGGLAFSTDTQYF. The DNA for the CDR3 is TGTGCCAGCAGCTCTCCCCGGGGGGGCTTAGCTTTTTCCACAGATACGCAGTATTTT.

This chain joins TRBV6-1 and TRBJ2-1; TRBD2 matches at 11 bases. The CDR3 is made up of 18 amino acids. Germline CDR1 and CDR2: MNHNS and SASEGT. The ends lost 2 bases at V and 1 base at J; junction bases unmatched: 7. The CDR3 protein is CASSELGLAGVSYNEQFF. DNA for the CDR3: TGTGCCAGCAGTGAATTAGGACTAGCGGGTGTTTCCTACAATGAGCAGTTCTTC.

The chain links TRBV4-3 to TRBJ1-2; D gene unclear. V lost 0 bases to trimming and J lost 4 bases, with 18 bases between them. The germline V gene has CDR1 LGHNA and CDR2 YSLEER. The CDR3 contains 17 residues. CDR3 nucleotide sequence: TGCGCCAGCAGCCAAGACCATTTGGGCAGTGTTGTCTATGGCTACACCTTC. Amino acid sequence: CASSQDHLGSVVYGYTF.

This clone was recorded only once. The chain has TRBV19 and TRBJ1-1; TRBD1 might be the D (6 bases). Germline V gene lookup returns CDR1 LNHDA and CDR2 SQIVND (reference sequence). There are 18 residues in the CDR3. The V end lost 3 bases, the J end lost 1 base, and 21 bases lay between the germline ends. In nucleotides, the CDR3 is TGTGCCAGTAGTATTTTAGGATACTTGGGACAAAAGAACACTGAAGCTTTCTTT. Translation gives CASSILGYLGQKNTEAFF.

This chain uses TRBV29-1 with TRBJ2-1, with 8 bases identical to TRBD1. The length of the CDR3 is 15 residues. Germline CDR1 is SQVTM and CDR2 is ANQGSEA. V trimming: 6 bases; J trimming: 2 bases; junction bases outside the gene matches: 9. The CDR3 here is CSVGDRPDAYNEQFF. Here the CDR3 DNA reads TGCAGCGTGGGGGACAGGCCAGACGCCTACAATGAGCAGTTCTTC.

The rearrangement uses TRBV15 and TRBJ2-5; D remains unclear. V lost 1 base and J 10 bases, leaving 13 bases between the germline ends. The CDR3 consists of 13 residues. Per germline, CDR1 LNHNV and CDR2 YYDKDF (reference sequence). Here the CDR3 reads CATSRVDAEVQYF. CDR3 bases: TGTGCCACCAGCAGAGTTGACGCCGAGGTCCAGTACTTC.

The table lists this clone with a few counts. This chain joins TRBV10-3 and TRBJ1-1; TRBD1 might be the D (6 bases). Trimming took off 1 base at V and 1 base at J, with 10 bases between the two ends. Per germline, CDR1 ENHRY and CDR2 SYGVKD. CDR3 length equals 15 residues. The CDR3 reads CAISEFGGPNTEAFF. The DNA of the CDR3 is TGTGCCATCAGTGAGTTTGGGGGCCCGAACACTGAAGCTTTCTTT.

The chain carries TRBV7-9 and TRBJ1-6; D possibly corresponds to TRBD1 (5 bases). This CDR3 spans 13 amino acids. The germline V gene encodes CDR1 SEHNR and CDR2 FQNEAQ (reference sequence). Trimming shortened V by 5 bases and J by 7 bases, and 9 bases separated the two germline ends. CDR3 sequence reads: CASSRGGNSPLHF. CDR3 nucleotides: TGTGCCAGCAGCCGCGGGGGGAATTCACCCCTCCACTTT. Full variable domain (remainder filled in from reference TRBV7-9 and TRBJ1-6): DTGVSQNPRHKITKRGQNVTFRCDPISEHNRLYWYRQTLGQGPEFLTYFQNEAQLEKSRLLSDRFSAERPKGSFSTLEIQRTEQGDSAMYLCASSRGGNSPLHFGNGTRLTVT.

The chain has TRBV15 and TRBJ2-5; possibly TRBD2 for D (7 bases). This CDR3 is 15 amino acids long. V lost 0 bases, J lost 5 bases, and 13 bases lay in between. CDR1 is LNHNV, CDR2 YYDKDF, per germline (reference sequence). Written as DNA, the CDR3 is TGTGCCACCAGCAGAGAATTGAGGGGGGGCGAGACCCAGTACTTC. Translating gives CATSRELRGGETQYF. Drawing the rest from reference TRBV15 and TRBJ2-5, the complete variable domain is DAMVIQNPRYQVTQFGKPVTLSCSQTLNHNVMYWYQQKSSQAPKLLFHYYDKDFNNEADTPDNFQSRRPNTSFCFLDIRSPGLGDTAMYLCATSRELRGGETQYFGPGTRLLVL.

The chain has TRBV19 and TRBJ1-5; TRBD1 agrees at 11 bases. The CDR3 extends over 16 amino acids. Germline loops: CDR1 LNHDA, CDR2 SQIVND (reference sequence). Trimming cost V 4 bases and J 5 bases; bases outside gene matches: 7. The CDR3: CASSTEDRGLDQPQHF. CDR3 nucleotide sequence: TGTGCCAGTAGTACCGAGGACAGGGGGCTGGATCAGCCCCAGCATTTT.